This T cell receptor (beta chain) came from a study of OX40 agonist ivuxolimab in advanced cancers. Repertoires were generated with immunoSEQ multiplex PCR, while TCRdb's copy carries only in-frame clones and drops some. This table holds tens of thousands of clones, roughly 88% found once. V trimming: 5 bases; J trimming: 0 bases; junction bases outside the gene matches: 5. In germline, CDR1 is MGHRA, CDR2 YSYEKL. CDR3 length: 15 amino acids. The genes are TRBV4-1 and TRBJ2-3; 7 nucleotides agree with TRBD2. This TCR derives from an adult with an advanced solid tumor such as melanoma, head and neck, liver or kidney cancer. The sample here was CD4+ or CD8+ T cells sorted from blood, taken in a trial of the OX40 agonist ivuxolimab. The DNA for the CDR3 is TGCGCCAGCAGCTCCCGGGACTATAGCACAGATACGCAGTATTTT. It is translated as CASSSRDYSTDTQYF.